This T cell receptor (beta chain) was recorded in a study of radiation and T cells in renal cell carcinoma. General study results and limits: From baseline, blood top tumor clonotypes peaked at 2 weeks post-radiation.

TCRdb keeps only in-frame clones here, not all; method: immunoSEQ multiplex PCR. The sample records around 180,000 clones, about 87% being singletons. CDR1 and CDR2 from the germline V gene are KGHSH and LQKENI. V lost 2 bases and J lost 10, with 11 bases in between. The CDR3 has 12 residues. This clone was recorded a few times. Its antigen remains unknown. Indicated time point: blood 4 weeks post-SBRT, at nephrectomy. As to treatment: 15 Gy SBRT to primary tumor, nephrectomy 4 weeks later. Nephrectomy followed 15 Gy stereotactic body radiation by 4 weeks. Serial blood draws occurred at baseline and 2 and 4 weeks post-SBRT.

The origin of this receptor is a woman in her forties or fifties with renal cell carcinoma. The rearrangement joins TRBV18 to TRBJ1-1, with unresolved D. This material consisted of blood, taken from a patient whose treatment included radiotherapy and nephrectomy. As DNA, the CDR3 is TGTGCCAGCTCACCAGGCGACGTAGGAGCTTTCTTT. This codes for CASSPGDVGAFF.